This T cell receptor (beta chain) was observed in a study of T-cell reconstitution after alpha-beta-depleted transplantation in children. Trimming took 8 bases from V and 2 from J, leaving 16 bases between them. The CDR3 loop spans 15 amino acids. The study's findings and limits: A year had passed since transplant, and T-cell counts and diversity by then came mostly from newly produced T cells.

Molecular barcoding with unique molecular identifiers was used for the TCRbeta library. Via MiXCR, TCRdb re-called the PCR reads, giving one row per CDR3 protein. There are over 45,000 distinct CDR3 sequences in the sample; about 5.7% occur only once, and more than 30% lies in the top ten. At least ten counts were recorded for this clonotype. What it binds is not known. The sample here was PBMCs, mostly from graft donor cells, taken 60 days after TCRalphabeta/CD19-depleted stem cell transplant. The source of this sequence is a female patient under 10 years old who had a stem cell transplant for aplastic anemia, so the T cells may come from the graft donor. The V call is TRBV12-3 or TRBV12-4, the J call TRBJ1-5; D may be TRBD1 (6 bases). The CDR3 DNA sequence: TGTGCCAGCGGGGGGGCCCAGGCGGGCAATCAGCCCCAGCATTTT. The encoded protein is CASGGAQAGNQPQHF.